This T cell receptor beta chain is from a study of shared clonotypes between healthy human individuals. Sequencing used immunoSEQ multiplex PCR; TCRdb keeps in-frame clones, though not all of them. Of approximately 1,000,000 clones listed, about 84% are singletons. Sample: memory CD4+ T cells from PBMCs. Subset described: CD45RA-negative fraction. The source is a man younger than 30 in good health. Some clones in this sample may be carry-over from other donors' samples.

The CDR3 region has the DNA TGTGCCAGCAGCCCCCGGGGTACGGCTAGCGGTCCCAACACCGGGGAGCTGTTTTTT. It is translated as CASSPRGTASGPNTGELFF. J is TRBJ2-2 and V is TRBV5-4, with TRBD2 matching over 7 bases. Losses at the gene ends were 4 bases for V and 2 bases for J; bases not matched to a gene: 17. The CDR3 runs 19 residues. The germline CDR1 and CDR2 sequences are SGHNT and YYREEE (reference sequence).